The clone carrying this TCR beta chain was seen more than once but under ten times. Its target is unknown. This sample is drawn from a study of cytomegalovirus exposure and HLA in healthy donors. Overall study findings and caveats: Researchers had no immune exposure information except CMV serostatus available.

Every donor was a healthy person donating bone marrow. Germline V lookup: CDR1 LNHDA, CDR2 SQIVND (reference sequence). The CDR3 consists of 14 residues. V shed 1 base and J 5 bases; nucleotides not matched to a gene: 2. Vbeta (60) and Jbeta (13) primers were used in the PCR. Only in-frame clones appear in the TCRdb table, and some are missing; sequencing was by immunoSEQ multiplex PCR. The table has approximately 150,000 clones, approximately 80% seen once. The sequence came from a woman between 45 and 60 years old in good health and CMV-seronegative. The sample comprised PBMCs. The chain couples TRBV19 to TRBJ2-3; the match to TRBD2 covers 8 bases. CDR3 loop: CASSIAGGQDTQYF. CDR3 nucleotides: TGTGCCAGTAGTATAGCGGGAGGGCAAGATACGCAGTATTTT. Based on the CDR3 plus reference TRBV19 and TRBJ2-3, the full variable domain is DGGITQSPKYLFRKEGQNVTLSCEQNLNHDAMYWYRQDPGQGLRLIYYSQIVNDFQKGDIAEGYSVSREKKESFPLTVTSAQKNPTAFYLCASSIAGGQDTQYFGPGTRLTVL.